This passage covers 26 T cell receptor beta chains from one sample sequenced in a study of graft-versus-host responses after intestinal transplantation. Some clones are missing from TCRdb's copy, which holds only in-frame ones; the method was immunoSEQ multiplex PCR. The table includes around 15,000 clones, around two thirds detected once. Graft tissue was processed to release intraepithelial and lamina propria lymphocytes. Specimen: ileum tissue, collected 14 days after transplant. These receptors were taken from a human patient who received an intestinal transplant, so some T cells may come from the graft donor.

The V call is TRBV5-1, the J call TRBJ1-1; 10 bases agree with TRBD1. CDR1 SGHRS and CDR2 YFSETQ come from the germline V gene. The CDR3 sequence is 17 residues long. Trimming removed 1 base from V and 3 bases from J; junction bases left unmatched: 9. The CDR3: CASSLPSLGQGDTEAFF. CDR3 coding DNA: TGCGCCAGCAGCTTGCCCTCTCTCGGACAGGGGGACACTGAAGCTTTCTTT.

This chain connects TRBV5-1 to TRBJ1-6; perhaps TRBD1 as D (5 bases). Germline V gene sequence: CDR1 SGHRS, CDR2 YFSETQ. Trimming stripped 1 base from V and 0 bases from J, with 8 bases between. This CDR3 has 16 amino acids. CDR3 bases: TGCGCCAGCAGCTTGTACAGGAGCTCCTATAATTCACCCCTCCACTTT. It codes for CASSLYRSSYNSPLHF.

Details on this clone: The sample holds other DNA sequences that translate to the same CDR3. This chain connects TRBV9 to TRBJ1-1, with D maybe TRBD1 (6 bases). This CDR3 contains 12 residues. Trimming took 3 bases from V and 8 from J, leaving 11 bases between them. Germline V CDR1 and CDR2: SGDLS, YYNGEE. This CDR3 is CASSAGGTEAFF. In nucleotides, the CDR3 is TGTGCCAGCAGCGCTGGCGGGACAGAAGCTTTCTTT.

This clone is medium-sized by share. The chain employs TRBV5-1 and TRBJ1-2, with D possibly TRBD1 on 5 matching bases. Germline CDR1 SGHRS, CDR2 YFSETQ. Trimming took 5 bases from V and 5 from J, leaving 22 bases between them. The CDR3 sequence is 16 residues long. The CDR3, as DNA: TGCGCCAGCAGGTCCCTCGGGACCGGAAGAGATTATGGCTACACCTTC. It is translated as CASRSLGTGRDYGYTF.

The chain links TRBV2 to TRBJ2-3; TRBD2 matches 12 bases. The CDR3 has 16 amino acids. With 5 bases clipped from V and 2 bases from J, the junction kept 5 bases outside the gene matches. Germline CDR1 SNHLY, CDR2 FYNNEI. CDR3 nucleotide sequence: TGTGCCAGCAGTAACCTAGCGGGAGGGGACACAGATACGCAGTATTTT. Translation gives CASSNLAGGDTDTQYF.

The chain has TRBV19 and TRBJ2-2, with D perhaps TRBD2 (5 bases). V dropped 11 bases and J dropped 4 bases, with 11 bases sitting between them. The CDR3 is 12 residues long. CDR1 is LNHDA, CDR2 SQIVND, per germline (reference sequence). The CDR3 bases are TGTGCCGTAGGGAGAGGCACCGGGGAGCTGTTTTTT. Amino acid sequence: CAVGRGTGELFF.

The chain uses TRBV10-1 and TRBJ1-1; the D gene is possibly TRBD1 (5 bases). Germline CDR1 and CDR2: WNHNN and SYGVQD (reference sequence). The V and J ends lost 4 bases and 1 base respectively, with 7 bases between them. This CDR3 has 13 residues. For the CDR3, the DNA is TGCGCCAGCAGTGTCGGGGCGAACACTGAAGCTTTCTTT. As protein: CASSVGANTEAFF.

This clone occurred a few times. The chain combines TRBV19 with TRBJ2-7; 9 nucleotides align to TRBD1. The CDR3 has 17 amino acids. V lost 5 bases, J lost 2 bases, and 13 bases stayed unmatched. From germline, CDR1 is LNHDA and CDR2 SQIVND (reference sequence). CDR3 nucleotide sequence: TGTGCCAGTAGTCCGATGGGTGGACAGGGGATCACCTACGAGCAGTACTTC. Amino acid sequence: CASSPMGGQGITYEQYF.

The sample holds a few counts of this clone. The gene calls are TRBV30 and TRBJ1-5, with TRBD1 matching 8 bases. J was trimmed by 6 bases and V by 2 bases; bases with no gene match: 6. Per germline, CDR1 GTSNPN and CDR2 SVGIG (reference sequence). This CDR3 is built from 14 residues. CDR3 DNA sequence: TGTGCCTGGAGTACCGGACAGGGAACTCAGCCCCAGCATTTT. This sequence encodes CAWSTGQGTQPQHF.

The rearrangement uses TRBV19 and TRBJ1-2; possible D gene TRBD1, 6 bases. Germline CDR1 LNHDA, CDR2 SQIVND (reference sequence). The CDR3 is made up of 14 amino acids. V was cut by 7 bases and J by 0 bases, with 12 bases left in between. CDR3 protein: CASMGDRTNYGYTF. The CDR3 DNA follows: TGTGCCAGTATGGGAGACAGGACTAACTATGGCTACACCTTC.

The CDR3 nucleotides read TGTGCCAGCAGGCTAAATTCTGGGACAGATACGCAGTATTTT. As protein: CASRLNSGTDTQYF. This rearrangement joins TRBV7-8 to TRBJ2-3; D not resolved. CDR3 size: 14 residues. Trimming removed 6 bases from V and 3 bases from J, with 13 bases in between. Germline V gene data show CDR1 as SGHVS and CDR2 as FQNEAQ.

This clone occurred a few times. CDR3 in DNA: TGTGCCAGCAGCCAAGATAGTCGATTCCGCCTCGGAGATACGCAGTATTTT. This sequence encodes CASSQDSRFRLGDTQYF. The chain uses TRBV14 and TRBJ2-3; D remains ambiguous. The CDR3 runs to 17 residues. Per germline, CDR1 SGHDN and CDR2 FVKESK. V gave up 0 bases and J gave up 5 bases, with 18 bases separating them.

The CDR3 here is CASSGTTGTGEKLFF. CDR3 bases: TGTGCCAGCAGCGGTACCACCGGGACAGGGGAAAAACTGTTTTTT. The chain employs TRBV7-2 and TRBJ1-4, with 9 bases identical to TRBD1. Germline values: CDR1 SGHTA, CDR2 FQGNSA. Germline trimming cut 5 bases from V and 8 bases from J; bases unmatched to any gene: 9. The CDR3 runs to 15 residues.

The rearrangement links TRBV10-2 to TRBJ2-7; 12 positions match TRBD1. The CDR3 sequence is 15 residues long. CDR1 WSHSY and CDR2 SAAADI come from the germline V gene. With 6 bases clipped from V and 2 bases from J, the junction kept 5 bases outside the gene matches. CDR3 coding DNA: TGCGCCAGCAGGGCGGGACAGGGGGCCACCTACGAGCAGTACTTC. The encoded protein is CASRAGQGATYEQYF.

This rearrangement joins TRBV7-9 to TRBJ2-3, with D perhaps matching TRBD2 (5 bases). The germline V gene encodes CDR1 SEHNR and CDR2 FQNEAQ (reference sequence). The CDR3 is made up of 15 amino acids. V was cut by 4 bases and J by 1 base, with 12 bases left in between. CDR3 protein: CASSSPAGRTDTQYF. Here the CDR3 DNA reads TGTGCCAGCAGCTCCCCCGCGGGCCGCACAGATACGCAGTATTTT.

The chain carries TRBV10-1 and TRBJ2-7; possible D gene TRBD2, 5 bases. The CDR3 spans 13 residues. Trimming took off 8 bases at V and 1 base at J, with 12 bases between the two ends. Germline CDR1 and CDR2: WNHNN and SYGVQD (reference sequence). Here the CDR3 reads CASSIGDSYEQYF. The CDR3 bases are TGCGCCAGCTCCATCGGGGATTCCTACGAGCAGTACTTC.

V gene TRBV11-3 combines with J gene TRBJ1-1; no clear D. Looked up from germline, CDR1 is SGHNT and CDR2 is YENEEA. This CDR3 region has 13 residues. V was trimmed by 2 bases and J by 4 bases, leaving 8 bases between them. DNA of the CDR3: TGTGCCAGCAGCTTATCCCTGAGCACTGAAGCTTTCTTT. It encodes CASSLSLSTEAFF.

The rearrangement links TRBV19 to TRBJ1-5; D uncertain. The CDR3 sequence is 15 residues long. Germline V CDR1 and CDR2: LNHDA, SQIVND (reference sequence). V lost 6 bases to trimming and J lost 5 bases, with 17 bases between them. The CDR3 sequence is CASSPGLQPDQPQHF. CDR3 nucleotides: TGTGCCAGTAGCCCGGGCTTACAACCGGATCAGCCCCAGCATTTT.

This CDR3 reads CSVEDLTVSYNEQFF. CDR3 in DNA: TGCAGCGTTGAAGATCTAACGGTCTCCTACAATGAGCAGTTCTTC. The chain is built from TRBV29-1 and TRBJ2-1; D is uncertain. Looked up from germline, CDR1 is SQVTM and CDR2 is ANQGSEA. The V and J ends lost 0 bases and 0 bases respectively, with 9 bases between them. CDR3 size: 15 residues.

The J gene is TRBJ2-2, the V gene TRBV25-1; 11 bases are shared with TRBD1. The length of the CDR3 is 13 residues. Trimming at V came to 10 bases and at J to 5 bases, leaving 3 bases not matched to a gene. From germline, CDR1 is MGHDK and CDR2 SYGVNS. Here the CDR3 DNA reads TGTGCCACCGGGACAGGGGGAACCGGGGAGCTGTTTTTT. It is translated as CATGTGGTGELFF.

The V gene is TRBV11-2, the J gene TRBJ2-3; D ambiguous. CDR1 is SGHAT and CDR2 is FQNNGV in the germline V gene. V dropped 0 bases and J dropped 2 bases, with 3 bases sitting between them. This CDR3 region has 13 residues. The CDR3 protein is CASSLDLTDTQYF. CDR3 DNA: TGTGCCAGCAGCTTAGACCTCACAGATACGCAGTATTTT.

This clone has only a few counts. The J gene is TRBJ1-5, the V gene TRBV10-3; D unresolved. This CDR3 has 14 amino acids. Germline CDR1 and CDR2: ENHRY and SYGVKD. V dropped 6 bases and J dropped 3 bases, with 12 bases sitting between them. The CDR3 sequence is CAISRDGDNQPQHF. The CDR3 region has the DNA TGTGCCATCAGCCGAGACGGGGACAATCAGCCCCAGCATTTT.

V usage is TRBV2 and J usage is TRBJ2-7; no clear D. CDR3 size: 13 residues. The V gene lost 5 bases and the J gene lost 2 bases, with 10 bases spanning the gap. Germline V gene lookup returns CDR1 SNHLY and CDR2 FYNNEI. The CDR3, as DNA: TGTGCCAGCAGTCTGGGAAAACCCTACGAGCAGTACTTC. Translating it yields CASSLGKPYEQYF.

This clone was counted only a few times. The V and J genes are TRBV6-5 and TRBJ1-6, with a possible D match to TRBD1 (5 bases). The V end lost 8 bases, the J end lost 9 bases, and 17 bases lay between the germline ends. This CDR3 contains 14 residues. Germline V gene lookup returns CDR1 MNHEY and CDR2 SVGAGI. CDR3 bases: TGTGCCAGCGGTCTCCAGGGTTGGTCTTCACCCCTCCACTTT. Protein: CASGLQGWSSPLHF.

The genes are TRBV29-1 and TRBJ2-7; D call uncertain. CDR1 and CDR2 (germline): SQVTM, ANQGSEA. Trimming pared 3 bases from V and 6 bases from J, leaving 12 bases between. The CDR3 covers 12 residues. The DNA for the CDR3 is TGCAGCGTTGATGGAGCATCAGGCGAGCAGTACTTC. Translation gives CSVDGASGEQYF.

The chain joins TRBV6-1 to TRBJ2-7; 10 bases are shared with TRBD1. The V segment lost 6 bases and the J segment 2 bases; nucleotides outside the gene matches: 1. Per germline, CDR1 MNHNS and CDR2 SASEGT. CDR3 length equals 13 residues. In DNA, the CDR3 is TGTGCCAGCAGCGACAGGGGGCCCTACGAGCAGTACTTC. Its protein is CASSDRGPYEQYF.